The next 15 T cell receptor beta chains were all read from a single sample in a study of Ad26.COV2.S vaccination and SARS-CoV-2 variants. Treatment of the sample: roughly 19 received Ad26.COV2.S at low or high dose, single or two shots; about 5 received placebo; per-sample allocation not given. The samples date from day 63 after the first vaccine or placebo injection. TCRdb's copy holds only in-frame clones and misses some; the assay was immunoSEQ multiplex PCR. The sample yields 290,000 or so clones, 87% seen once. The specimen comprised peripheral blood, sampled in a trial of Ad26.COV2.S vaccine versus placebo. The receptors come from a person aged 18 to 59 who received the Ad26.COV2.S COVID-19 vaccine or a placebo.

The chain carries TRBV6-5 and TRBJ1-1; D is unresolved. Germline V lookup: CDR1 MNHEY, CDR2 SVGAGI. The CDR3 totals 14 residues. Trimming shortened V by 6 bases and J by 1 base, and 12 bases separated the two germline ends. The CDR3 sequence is CASRHFGSNTEAFF. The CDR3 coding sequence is TGTGCCAGCAGACACTTCGGTTCGAACACTGAAGCTTTCTTT.

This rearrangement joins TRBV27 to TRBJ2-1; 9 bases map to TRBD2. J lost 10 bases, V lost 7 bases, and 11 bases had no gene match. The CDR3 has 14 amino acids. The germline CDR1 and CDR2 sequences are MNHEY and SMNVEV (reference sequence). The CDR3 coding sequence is TGTGCCAGCAATCTAGCGGGACGACGGGAGGAGCAGTTCTTC. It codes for CASNLAGRREEQFF.

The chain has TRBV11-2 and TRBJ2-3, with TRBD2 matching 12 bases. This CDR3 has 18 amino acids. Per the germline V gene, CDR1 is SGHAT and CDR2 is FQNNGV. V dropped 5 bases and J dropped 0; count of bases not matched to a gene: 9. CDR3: CASSHRGGLAGSTDTQYF. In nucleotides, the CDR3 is TGTGCCAGCAGCCACCGCGGGGGACTAGCGGGTAGCACAGATACGCAGTATTTT. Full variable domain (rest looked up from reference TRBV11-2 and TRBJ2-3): EAGVAQSPRYKIIEKRQSVAFWCNPISGHATLYWYQQILGQGPKLLIQFQNNGVVDDSQLPKDRFSAERLKGVDSTLKIQPAKLEDSAVYLCASSHRGGLAGSTDTQYFGPGTRLTVL.

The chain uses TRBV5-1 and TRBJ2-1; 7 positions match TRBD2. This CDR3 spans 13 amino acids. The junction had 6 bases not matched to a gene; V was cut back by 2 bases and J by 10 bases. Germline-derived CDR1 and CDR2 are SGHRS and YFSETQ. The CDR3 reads CASSLELAGEQFF. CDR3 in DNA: TGCGCCAGCAGCTTAGAATTAGCGGGCGAGCAGTTCTTC.

CDR3 amino acids: CSARHSGEQFF. The CDR3 DNA reads as TGCAGTGCTAGACACTCAGGTGAGCAGTTCTTC. The chain has TRBV20-1 and TRBJ2-1; D not resolved. V shed 2 bases and J shed 9 bases, with 8 bases lying between them. This CDR3 contains 11 residues. Germline CDR1 DFQATT, CDR2 SNEGSKA (reference sequence).

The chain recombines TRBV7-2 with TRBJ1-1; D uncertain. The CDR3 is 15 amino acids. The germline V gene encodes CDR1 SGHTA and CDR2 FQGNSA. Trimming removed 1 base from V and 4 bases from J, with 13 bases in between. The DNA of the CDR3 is TGTGCCAGCAGCTTAGGGGTTTGGGTTAGCACTGAAGCTTTCTTT. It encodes CASSLGVWVSTEAFF. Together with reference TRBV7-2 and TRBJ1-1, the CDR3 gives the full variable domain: GAGVSQSPSNKVTEKGKDVELRCDPISGHTALYWYRQSLGQGLEFLIYFQGNSAPDKSGLPSDRFSAERTGGSVSTLTIQRTQQEDSAVYLCASSLGVWVSTEAFFGQGTRLTVV.

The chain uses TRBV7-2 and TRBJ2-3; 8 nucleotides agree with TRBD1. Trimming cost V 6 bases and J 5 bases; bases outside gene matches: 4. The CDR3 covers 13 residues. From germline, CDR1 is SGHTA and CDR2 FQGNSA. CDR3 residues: CASRRQGIDTQYF. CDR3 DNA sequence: TGTGCCAGCAGACGACAGGGGATAGATACGCAGTATTTT.

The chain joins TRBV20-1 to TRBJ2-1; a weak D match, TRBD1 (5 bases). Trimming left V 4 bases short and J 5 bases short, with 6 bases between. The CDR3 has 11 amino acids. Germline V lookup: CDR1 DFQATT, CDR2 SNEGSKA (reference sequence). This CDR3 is CSAIRDNEQFF. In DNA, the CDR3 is TGCAGTGCTATCAGGGACAATGAGCAGTTCTTC.

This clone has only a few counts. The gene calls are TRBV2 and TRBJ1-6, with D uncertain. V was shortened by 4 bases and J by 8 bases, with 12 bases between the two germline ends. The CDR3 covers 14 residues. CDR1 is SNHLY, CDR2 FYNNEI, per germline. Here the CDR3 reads CASSVYGLDSPLHF. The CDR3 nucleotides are TGTGCCAGCAGTGTGTACGGATTGGATTCACCCCTCCACTTT.

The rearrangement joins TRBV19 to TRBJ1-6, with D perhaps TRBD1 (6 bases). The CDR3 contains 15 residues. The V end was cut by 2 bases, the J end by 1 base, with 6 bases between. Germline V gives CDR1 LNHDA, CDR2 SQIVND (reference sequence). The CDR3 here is CASSIQGSYNSPLHF. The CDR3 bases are TGTGCCAGTAGTATACAGGGGTCCTATAATTCACCCCTCCACTTT. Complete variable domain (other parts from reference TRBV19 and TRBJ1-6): DGGITQSPKYLFRKEGQNVTLSCEQNLNHDAMYWYRQDPGQGLRLIYYSQIVNDFQKGDIAEGYSVSREKKESFPLTVTSAQKNPTAFYLCASSIQGSYNSPLHFGNGTRLTVT.

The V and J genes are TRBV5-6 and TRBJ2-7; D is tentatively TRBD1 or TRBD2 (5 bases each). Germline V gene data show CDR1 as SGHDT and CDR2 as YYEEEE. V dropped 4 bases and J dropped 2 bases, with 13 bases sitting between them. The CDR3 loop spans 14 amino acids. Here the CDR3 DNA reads TGTGCCAGCAGCGGGAGTGGGACCGCCTACGAGCAGTACTTC. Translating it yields CASSGSGTAYEQYF. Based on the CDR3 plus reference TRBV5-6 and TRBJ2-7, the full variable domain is DAGVTQSPTHLIKTRGQQVTLRCSPKSGHDTVSWYQQALGQGPQFIFQYYEEEERQRGNFPDRFSGHQFPNYSSELNVNALLLGDSALYLCASSGSGTAYEQYFGPGTRLTVT.

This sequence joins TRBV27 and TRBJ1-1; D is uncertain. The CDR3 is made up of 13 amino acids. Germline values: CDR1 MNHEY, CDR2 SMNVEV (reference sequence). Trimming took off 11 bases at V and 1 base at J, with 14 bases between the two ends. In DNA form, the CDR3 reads TGTGCCGAACCGAGGACGGCGAACACTGAAGCTTTCTTT. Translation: CAEPRTANTEAFF.

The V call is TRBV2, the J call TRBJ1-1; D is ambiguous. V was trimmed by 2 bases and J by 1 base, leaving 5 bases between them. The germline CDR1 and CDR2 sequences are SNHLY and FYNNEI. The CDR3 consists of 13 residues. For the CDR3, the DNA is TGTGCCAGCAGTGAATTTAGGAACACTGAAGCTTTCTTT. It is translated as CASSEFRNTEAFF. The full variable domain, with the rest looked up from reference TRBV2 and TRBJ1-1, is EPEVTQTPSHQVTQMGQEVILRCVPISNHLYFYWYRQILGQKVEFLVSFYNNEISEKSEIFDDQFSVERPDGSNFTLKIRSTKLEDSAMYFCASSEFRNTEAFFGQGTRLTVV.

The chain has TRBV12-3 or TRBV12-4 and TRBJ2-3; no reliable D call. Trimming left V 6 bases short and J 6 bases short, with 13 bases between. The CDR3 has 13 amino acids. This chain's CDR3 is CASSSARSDTQYF. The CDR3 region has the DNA TGTGCCAGCAGCTCCGCCAGGTCCGATACGCAGTATTTT.

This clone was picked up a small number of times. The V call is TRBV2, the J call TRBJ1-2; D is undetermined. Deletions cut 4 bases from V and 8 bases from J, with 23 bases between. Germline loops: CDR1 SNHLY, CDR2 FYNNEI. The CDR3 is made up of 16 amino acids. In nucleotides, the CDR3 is TGTGCCAGCAGTGGCGGCAGGCCCGAGGGAACGGGCGGCTACACCTTC. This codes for CASSGGRPEGTGGYTF. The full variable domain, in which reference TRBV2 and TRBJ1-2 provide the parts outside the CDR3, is EPEVTQTPSHQVTQMGQEVILRCVPISNHLYFYWYRQILGQKVEFLVSFYNNEISEKSEIFDDQFSVERPDGSNFTLKIRSTKLEDSAMYFCASSGGRPEGTGGYTFGSGTRLTVV.